This T cell receptor (beta chain) was sequenced during a study of T cell responses to AZD1222 COVID-19 vaccine (TCRdb year 2021). Broadly, across the study: AZD1222 recipients given second doses at about 4 weeks or at about 12 weeks were pooled, since spike-specific TCR depth and breadth were not found to differ between the two schedules. TCR sequencing covered roughly 230 trial participants: 207 given two doses of AZD1222 and approximately 25 given two doses of MenACWY control vaccine. Trial participants were enrolled into age subgroups of 18-55, 56-69 and 70-plus years, which contained approximately 150, 28 and 58 TCR-sequenced participants, respectively.

Taken from cysteine to phenylalanine, the CDR3 has 14 residues. Only the CDR3 DNA stays, 42 bases, in frame from base 1. The germline V gene encodes CDR1 MNHEY and CDR2 SMNVEV (reference sequence). V lost 4 bases and J lost 4 bases, and the count of bases not matched to a germline gene is 7. The time point tag for this specimen amounts to: baseline before first vaccination. Vaccinee samples were obtained from the UK trials COV001 and COV002, which included a single-blind randomized controlled phase 2/3 trial of AZD1222 (ChAdOx1 nCoV-19) in healthy adults. Trial participant PBMC samples were collected at day 0 and day 28 after the second dose for TCRbeta chain sequencing. Paper-wide results and their limitations: In the small 56-69-year group, the increase in depth fell short of significance, most likely because of low power. After two AZD1222 doses, spike-specific TCR breadth and depth were significantly higher than at day 0 and than in MenACWY recipients. Most participants were white British and females outnumbered males, and the authors suggested that clonal diversity may have been underestimated. Reportedly, almost half of the unique spike-specific TCRs recognized epitopes lying outside the regions that are mutated in the B.1.351 and B.1.1.7 variants. Because no day 14 peak-response samples were available, repertoires were characterized only after the peak T cell response. Conclusions about previously exposed vaccinees are limited, since just six AZD1222 recipients were seropositive for SARS-CoV-2 at baseline. Vaccine-associated CD4 TCRs spanned the whole spike protein, with dominant responses in regions 160-218 and 743-854.

Worth noting for this clone: There is no known antigen for this receptor. Base quality data are lacking; no much larger clone is found one base away.

The CDR3 regions of human TCRbeta chains were analyzed by immunosequencing. The original methods were these. Repertoire TCRs were matched against a reference library of SARS-CoV-2-specific TCRs generated with the MIRA antigen-specificity platform. Breadth was defined as the fraction of unique TCRs that were SARS-CoV-2-associated. Depth was defined as the fraction of total T cells that were SARS-CoV-2-associated. Using the MIRA data, each spike-specific TCR was mapped to the spike region that the TCR reacts to and placed in a CD4 or CD8 class. Log10-transformed breadth and depth values were compared by one-way ANOVA with Sidak's multiple comparisons tests. This immuneACCESS table, as held by TCRdb, lists in-frame sequences with V and J called but not all clones. Of the missing ones, under half trace to an unresolved V gene in checked studies; the others have no known cause. V and J calls and clone size are copied from that table; D and trimming were computed from the DNA. This sample comprises approximately 100,000 clones, about 90% of them detected only once. 16% of the sample is taken by the ten largest.

The source was peripheral blood, collected on day 0 of AZD1222 vaccination. The source of this sequence is an adult in good health. The chain is encoded by TRBV27 joined to TRBJ2-7; the junction holds 7 bases that match TRBD1. The DNA is as follows: TGTGCCAGCAGTTGGGCAGGGGGTCGGTACGAGCAGTACTTC. The translation is CASSWAGGRYEQYF.